The T cell receptor beta chain described here comes from a study of T-cell memory formation after mild COVID-19. Across the study: TCR clusters were mostly donor specific.

This clonotype qualifies as medium-sized. UMIs and sample barcodes were carried by the TCR alpha and TCR beta cDNA libraries that 5'RACE produced using constant-segment primers. TCRdb reanalysed the 5' RACE reads using MiXCR and keeps one entry per CDR3 protein. The profile shows 35,000 to 50,000 distinct CDR3 sequences, approximately 9.7% of them singletons. This receptor was obtained from an adult woman who had mild COVID-19 (a few samples of this study predate the infection). Cell type and time point are not known. Material for sequencing was PBMCs or a T cell subset sorted from them (not recorded which).

As DNA, the CDR3 is TGTGCCAGCAGCCCGCACGACAGGGGGCTTGGGCAGCCCCAGCATTTT. Residues: CASSPHDRGLGQPQHF. This chain joins TRBV7-6 and TRBJ1-5; 10 bases match TRBD1. CDR3 length equals 16 residues. Germline assignment: CDR1 SGHVS and CDR2 FNYEAQ. The V gene end was trimmed by 5 bases and the J gene end by 7 bases; junction bases not matched to a gene: 11.